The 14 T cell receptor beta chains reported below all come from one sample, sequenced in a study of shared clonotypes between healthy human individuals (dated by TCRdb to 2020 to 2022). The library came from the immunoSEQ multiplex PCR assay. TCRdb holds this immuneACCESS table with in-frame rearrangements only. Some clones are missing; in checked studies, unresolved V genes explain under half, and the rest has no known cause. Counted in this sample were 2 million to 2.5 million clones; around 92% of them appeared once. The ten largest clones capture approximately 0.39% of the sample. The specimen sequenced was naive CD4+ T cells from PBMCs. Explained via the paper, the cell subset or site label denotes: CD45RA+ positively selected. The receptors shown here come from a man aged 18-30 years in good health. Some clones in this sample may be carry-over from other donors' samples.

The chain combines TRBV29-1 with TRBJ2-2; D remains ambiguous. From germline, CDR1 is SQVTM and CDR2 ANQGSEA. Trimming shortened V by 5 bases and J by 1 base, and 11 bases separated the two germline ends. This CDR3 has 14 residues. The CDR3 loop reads CSVMYSLNTGELFF. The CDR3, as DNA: TGCAGCGTTATGTACAGCCTGAACACCGGGGAGCTGTTTTTT.

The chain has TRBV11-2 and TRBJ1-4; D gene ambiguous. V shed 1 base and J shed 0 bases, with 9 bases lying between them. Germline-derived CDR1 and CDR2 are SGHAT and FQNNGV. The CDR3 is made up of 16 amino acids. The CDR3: CASSLGLTSTNEKLFF. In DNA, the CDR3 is TGTGCCAGCAGCTTAGGACTCACTTCAACTAATGAAAAACTGTTTTTT.

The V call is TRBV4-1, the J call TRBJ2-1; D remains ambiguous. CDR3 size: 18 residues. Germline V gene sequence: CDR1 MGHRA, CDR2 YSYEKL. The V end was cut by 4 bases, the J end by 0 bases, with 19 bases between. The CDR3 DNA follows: TGCGCCAGCAGCCCCCCCAGGAAGGAATTATTCTCCTACAATGAGCAGTTCTTC. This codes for CASSPPRKELFSYNEQFF.

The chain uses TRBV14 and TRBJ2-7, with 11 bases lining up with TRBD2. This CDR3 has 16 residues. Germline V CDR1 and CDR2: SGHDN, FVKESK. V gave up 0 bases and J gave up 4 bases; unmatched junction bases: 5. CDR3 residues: CASSQDSGTSGYEQYF. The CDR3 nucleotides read TGTGCCAGCAGCCAAGACTCCGGGACTAGCGGTTACGAGCAGTACTTC. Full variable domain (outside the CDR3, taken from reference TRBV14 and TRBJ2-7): EAGVTQFPSHSVIEKGQTVTLRCDPISGHDNLYWYRRVMGKEIKFLLHFVKESKQDESGMPNNRFLAERTGGTYSTLKVQPAELEDSGVYFCASSQDSGTSGYEQYFGPGTRLTVT.

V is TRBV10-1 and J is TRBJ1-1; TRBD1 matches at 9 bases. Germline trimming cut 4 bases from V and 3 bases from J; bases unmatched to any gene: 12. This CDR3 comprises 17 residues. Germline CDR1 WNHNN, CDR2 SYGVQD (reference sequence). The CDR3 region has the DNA TGCGCCAGCAGTGGGGGACAGGGAGTATTTGGGGACACTGAAGCTTTCTTT. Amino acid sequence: CASSGGQGVFGDTEAFF.

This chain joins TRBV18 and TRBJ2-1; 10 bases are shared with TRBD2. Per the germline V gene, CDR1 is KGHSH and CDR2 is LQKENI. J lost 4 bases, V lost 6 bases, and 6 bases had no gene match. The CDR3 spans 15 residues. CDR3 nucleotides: TGTGCCAGCTCCCTAGGACTAGCGGAATACAATGAGCAGTTCTTC. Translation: CASSLGLAEYNEQFF. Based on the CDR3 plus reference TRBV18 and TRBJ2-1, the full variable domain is NAGVMQNPRHLVRRRGQEARLRCSPMKGHSHVYWYRQLPEEGLKFMVYLQKENIIDESGMPKERFSAEFPKEGPSILRIQQVVRGDSAAYFCASSLGLAEYNEQFFGPGTRLTVL.

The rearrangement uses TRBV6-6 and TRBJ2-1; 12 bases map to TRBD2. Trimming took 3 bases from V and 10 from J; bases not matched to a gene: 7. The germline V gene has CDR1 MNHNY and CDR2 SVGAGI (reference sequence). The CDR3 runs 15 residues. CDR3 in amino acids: CASSYPLAGGREQFF. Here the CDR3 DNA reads TGTGCCAGCAGTTATCCCCTAGCGGGAGGGCGGGAGCAGTTCTTC.

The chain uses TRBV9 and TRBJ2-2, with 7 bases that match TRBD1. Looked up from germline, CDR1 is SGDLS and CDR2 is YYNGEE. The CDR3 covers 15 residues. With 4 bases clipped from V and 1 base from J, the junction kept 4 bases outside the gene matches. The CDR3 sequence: CASSLRTGNTGELFF. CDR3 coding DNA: TGTGCCAGCAGCCTCCGGACAGGGAACACCGGGGAGCTGTTTTTT.

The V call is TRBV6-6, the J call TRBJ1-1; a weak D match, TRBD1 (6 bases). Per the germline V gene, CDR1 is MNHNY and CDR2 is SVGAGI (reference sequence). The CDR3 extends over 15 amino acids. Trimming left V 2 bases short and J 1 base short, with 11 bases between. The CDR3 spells CASSYTGQQNTEAFF. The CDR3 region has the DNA TGTGCCAGCAGTTACACTGGACAGCAGAACACTGAAGCTTTCTTT.

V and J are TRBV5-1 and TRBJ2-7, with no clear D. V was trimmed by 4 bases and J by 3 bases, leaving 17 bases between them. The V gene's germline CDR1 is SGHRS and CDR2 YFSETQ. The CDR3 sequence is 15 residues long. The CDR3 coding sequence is TGCGCCAGCAGCAATGGCCCCAGGAATGACTACGAGCAGTACTTC. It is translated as CASSNGPRNDYEQYF.

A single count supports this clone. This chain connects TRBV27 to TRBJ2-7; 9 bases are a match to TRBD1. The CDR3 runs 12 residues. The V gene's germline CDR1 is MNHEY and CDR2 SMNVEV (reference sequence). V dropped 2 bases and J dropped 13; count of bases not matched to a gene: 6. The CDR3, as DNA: TGTGCCAGCAGTTTACCACAGGGGGCCTTATACTTC. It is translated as CASSLPQGALYF.

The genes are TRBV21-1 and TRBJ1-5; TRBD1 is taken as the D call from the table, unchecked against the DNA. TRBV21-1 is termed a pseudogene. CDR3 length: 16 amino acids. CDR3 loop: CASSWDRGEGDQPQHF. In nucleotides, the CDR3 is TGTGCCAGCAGTTGGGACAGGGGAGAGGGGGATCAGCCCCAGCATTTT.

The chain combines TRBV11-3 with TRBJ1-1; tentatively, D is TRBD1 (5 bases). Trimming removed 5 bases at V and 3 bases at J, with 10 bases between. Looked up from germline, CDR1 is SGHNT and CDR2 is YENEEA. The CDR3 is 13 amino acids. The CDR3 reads CASSGTGDTEAFF. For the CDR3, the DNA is TGTGCCAGCAGCGGGACGGGAGACACTGAAGCTTTCTTT.

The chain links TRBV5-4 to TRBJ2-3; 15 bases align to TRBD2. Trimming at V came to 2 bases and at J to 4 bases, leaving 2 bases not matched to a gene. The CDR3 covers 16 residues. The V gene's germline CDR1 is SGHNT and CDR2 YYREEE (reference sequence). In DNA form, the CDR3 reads TGTGCCAGCAGCTTCCGGACTAGCGGGAGGGCAGATACGCAGTATTTT. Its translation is CASSFRTSGRADTQYF.